The source of this T cell receptor beta chain is a study of cytomegalovirus exposure and HLA in healthy donors. Whole-study findings and limits: Diagnosis of cytomegalovirus status made by the classifier reportedly showed high specificity and sensitivity. A previous analysis found most TCR beta V segments productive roughly 90% or roughly 30% of the time. Information on immune exposure was restricted to one variable (CMV serostatus).

This CDR3 has 17 residues. Trimming removed 5 bases at V and 3 bases at J, with 19 bases between. CDR1 is SEHNR, CDR2 FQNEAQ, per germline (reference sequence). A note on this clone: The antigen remains undetermined.

The primer mix had 60 Vbeta and 13 Jbeta primers. Libraries were prepared by immunoSEQ multiplex PCR; TCRdb keeps only in-frame clonotypes and omits some of them. The sample lists 150,000 to 200,000 clones; roughly four fifths were seen once. The chain uses TRBV7-9 and TRBJ2-2; D possibly corresponds to TRBD2 (6 bases). The clonotype comes from a middle-aged man in good health and CMV-seropositive. The sequencing sample was made of PBMCs. The CDR3 sequence: CASSLFPKGGDTGELFF. For the CDR3, the DNA is TGTGCCAGCAGCCTCTTCCCTAAGGGAGGAGACACCGGGGAGCTGTTTTTT. The full variable domain, rest sourced from reference TRBV7-9 and TRBJ2-2, is DTGVSQNPRHKITKRGQNVTFRCDPISEHNRLYWYRQTLGQGPEFLTYFQNEAQLEKSRLLSDRFSAERPKGSFSTLEIQRTEQGDSAMYLCASSLFPKGGDTGELFFGEGSRLTVL.